The 29 T cell receptor beta chains below all came from one sample that was sequenced in a study of cytomegalovirus exposure and HLA in healthy donors. PCR was performed using 60 Vbeta and 13 Jbeta primers. Measured with immunoSEQ multiplex PCR; TCRdb has only the in-frame clones, and not every one. Of 250,000 or so clones listed, about nine tenths are singletons. Sequenced material: PBMCs. These receptors originate from a girl aged 2 to 10 in good health and CMV-seronegative.

A few counts support this clone. The rearrangement uses TRBV27 and TRBJ1-1, with TRBD1 matching 9 bases. The trim removed 5 bases at V and 5 bases at J, leaving 6 bases unmatched. Germline V lookup: CDR1 MNHEY, CDR2 SMNVEV (reference sequence). The CDR3 spans 14 residues. This CDR3 reads CASSPGQGRTEAFF. DNA for the CDR3: TGTGCCAGCAGTCCAGGACAGGGGAGGACTGAAGCTTTCTTT.

The J gene is TRBJ1-6, the V gene TRBV27; D gene ambiguous. CDR1 MNHEY and CDR2 SMNVEV come from the germline V gene (reference sequence). This CDR3 is built from 13 residues. Deletions cut 6 bases from V and 9 bases from J, with 12 bases between. The CDR3 is CASSAGRSSPLHF. CDR3 sequence (DNA): TGTGCCAGCAGCGCGGGGAGGAGTTCACCCCTCCACTTT.

CDR3 amino acids: CASSSLQGIRTDTQYF. As DNA, the CDR3 is TGCGCCAGCAGCTCCTTACAGGGAATTCGCACAGATACGCAGTATTTT. The J gene is TRBJ2-3, the V gene TRBV5-1; D possibly corresponds to TRBD1 (6 bases). Germline CDR1 SGHRS, CDR2 YFSETQ. With 3 bases removed from V and 1 base from J, the gap between germline ends came to 15 bases. The CDR3 length is 16 residues.

This sequence joins TRBV6-6 and TRBJ1-5; 9 positions agree with TRBD1. The CDR3 runs to 14 residues. The J segment lost 7 bases and the V segment lost 5 bases, leaving 6 bases of the junction unmatched. The germline V gene has CDR1 MNHNY and CDR2 SVGAGI (reference sequence). CDR3 sequence: CASSGTGQRQPQHF. Here the CDR3 DNA reads TGTGCCAGCAGTGGGACAGGGCAGCGGCAGCCCCAGCATTTT.

In its sample, this clone was seen once. The gene calls are TRBV18 and TRBJ1-1; no clear D gene. Germline CDR1 KGHSH, CDR2 LQKENI. The CDR3 loop spans 16 amino acids. The V end was cut by 1 base, the J end by 4 bases, with 16 bases between. CDR3 region: CASSPLATDSITEAFF. CDR3 nucleotides: TGTGCCAGCTCACCACTGGCAACGGACTCTATCACTGAAGCTTTCTTT.

V usage is TRBV13 and J usage is TRBJ2-7; TRBD2 might be the D (6 bases). Germline loops: CDR1 PRHDT, CDR2 FYEKMQ (reference sequence). Trimming took 3 bases from V and 6 from J, leaving 9 bases between them. The CDR3 has 12 residues. The CDR3 spells CASSFGGVEQYF. In DNA form, the CDR3 reads TGTGCCAGCAGCTTCGGGGGAGTCGAGCAGTACTTC.

This clone was counted a few times. V is TRBV6-5 and J is TRBJ1-1; D may be TRBD1 (5 bases). The CDR3 loop spans 13 amino acids. Germline CDR1 MNHEY, CDR2 SVGAGI. Trimming removed 6 bases at V and 1 base at J, with 9 bases between. The CDR3 sequence is CASSRQPNTEAFF. The CDR3 DNA sequence: TGTGCCAGCAGCAGACAGCCGAACACTGAAGCTTTCTTT.

This chain joins TRBV27 and TRBJ2-2; 7 bases agree with TRBD2. The V gene's germline CDR1 is MNHEY and CDR2 SMNVEV (reference sequence). Losses at the gene ends were 2 bases for V and 5 bases for J; bases not matched to a gene: 2. The CDR3 is 14 residues long. CDR3 nucleotide sequence: TGTGCCAGCAGTTTAAGCGGGGCAACCGGGGAGCTGTTTTTT. Encoded protein: CASSLSGATGELFF.

This clone came up once. The chain employs TRBV27 and TRBJ1-5; D is possibly TRBD1 (5 bases). The CDR3 has 14 amino acids. V was trimmed by 6 bases and J by 7 bases, leaving 16 bases between them. Germline V gene lookup returns CDR1 MNHEY and CDR2 SMNVEV (reference sequence). In DNA, the CDR3 is TGTGCCAGCAGGGGCGCCGGGGGGGGGCAGCCCCAGCATTTT. Its protein product is CASRGAGGGQPQHF.

The chain is built from TRBV4-1 and TRBJ2-5; TRBD2 agrees at 9 bases. The CDR3 contains 15 residues. Germline V gives CDR1 MGHRA, CDR2 YSYEKL. With 4 bases clipped from V and 5 bases from J, the junction kept 8 bases outside the gene matches. CDR3 sequence: CASSRLAGESETQYF. CDR3 sequence (DNA): TGCGCCAGCAGCCGCTTAGCGGGAGAGAGCGAGACCCAGTACTTC.

This rearrangement joins TRBV7-2 to TRBJ2-7, with D possibly matching TRBD2 (5 bases). The germline CDR1 and CDR2 sequences are SGHTA and FQGNSA. The CDR3 runs 15 residues. Trimming took 5 bases from V and 1 from J, leaving 15 bases between them. CDR3 loop: CASSPGLLRSYEQYF. CDR3 DNA: TGTGCCAGCAGCCCCGGACTGTTACGTTCCTACGAGCAGTACTTC. Full variable domain (outside the CDR3, taken from reference TRBV7-2 and TRBJ2-7): GAGVSQSPSNKVTEKGKDVELRCDPISGHTALYWYRQSLGQGLEFLIYFQGNSAPDKSGLPSDRFSAERTGGSVSTLTIQRTQQEDSAVYLCASSPGLLRSYEQYFGPGTRLTVT.

The J gene is TRBJ2-1, the V gene TRBV19; D might be TRBD1 (6 bases). CDR1 and CDR2 from the germline V gene are LNHDA and SQIVND (reference sequence). Trimming cost V 3 bases and J 7 bases, with 19 bases left between them. The CDR3 runs 16 residues. The CDR3 spells CASSILPTGLGNEQFF. CDR3 DNA sequence: TGTGCCAGTAGTATCCTCCCCACAGGGCTAGGTAATGAGCAGTTCTTC.

V usage is TRBV27 and J usage is TRBJ1-6, with 8 bases that match TRBD1. The V segment lost 5 bases and the J segment 11 bases; nucleotides outside the gene matches: 8. Germline V gene data show CDR1 as MNHEY and CDR2 as SMNVEV (reference sequence). The CDR3 sequence is 14 residues long. CDR3 loop: CASSLGTGGTPLHF. The CDR3 DNA reads TGTGCCAGCAGTCTTGGGACAGGTGGAACACCCCTCCACTTT.

The V call is TRBV6-1, the J call TRBJ1-3; D not resolved. The V gene lost 1 base and the J gene lost 0 bases, with 7 bases spanning the gap. The CDR3 length is 15 residues. Germline V lookup: CDR1 MNHNS, CDR2 SASEGT. The CDR3 loop reads CASSEEDSSGNTIYF. In DNA form, the CDR3 reads TGTGCCAGCAGTGAAGAAGATAGCTCTGGAAACACCATATATTTT.

This clone was found once. The J gene is TRBJ1-5, the V gene TRBV19; 9 nucleotides line up with TRBD1. This CDR3 region has 18 residues. V gave up 7 bases and J gave up 2 bases; unmatched junction bases: 15. Looked up from germline, CDR1 is LNHDA and CDR2 is SQIVND (reference sequence). The CDR3 DNA sequence: TGTGCCAGTACCTTAGCTCCTGGACAGGGGCCGGGCAATCAGCCCCAGCATTTT. The encoded protein is CASTLAPGQGPGNQPQHF.

V gene TRBV28 combines with J gene TRBJ1-3; 12 bases are shared with TRBD1. V gave up 2 bases and J gave up 2 bases; unmatched junction bases: 7. The CDR3 length is 18 residues. Germline V CDR1 and CDR2: MDHEN, SYDVKM. The CDR3 sequence is CASSLGGQGAVAGNTIYF. CDR3 sequence (DNA): TGTGCCAGCAGTTTAGGGGGACAGGGGGCAGTGGCTGGAAACACCATATATTTT. Using reference TRBV28 and TRBJ1-3 for the parts outside the CDR3, the full variable domain is DVKVTQSSRYLVKRTGEKVFLECVQDMDHENMFWYRQDPGLGLRLIYFSYDVKMKEKGDIPEGYSVSREKKERFSLILESASTNQTSMYLCASSLGGQGAVAGNTIYFGEGSWLTVV.

The rearrangement joins TRBV7-9 to TRBJ2-3, with 8 bases identical to TRBD1. Per germline, CDR1 SEHNR and CDR2 FQNEAQ (reference sequence). V was pared by 5 bases and J by 7 bases, with 11 bases of the junction left unmatched. This CDR3 has 15 residues. The CDR3 nucleotides read TGTGCCAGCAGCGCACCGGGACAGGCCATTCATACGCAGTATTTT. Translation gives CASSAPGQAIHTQYF.

This chain connects TRBV4-2 to TRBJ2-3; 10 bases map to TRBD2. V gave up 4 bases and J gave up 4 bases; unmatched junction bases: 5. Germline values: CDR1 LGHNA, CDR2 YNFKEQ. The CDR3 loop spans 15 amino acids. The CDR3 nucleotides are TGTGCCAGCAGCCGCGGACTAGCGGAATCAGATACGCAGTATTTT. Residues: CASSRGLAESDTQYF.

The rearrangement joins TRBV19 to TRBJ1-6; D ambiguous. The CDR3 length is 16 residues. From germline, CDR1 is LNHDA and CDR2 SQIVND (reference sequence). V lost 3 bases and J lost 7, with 16 bases in between. CDR3 sequence reads: CASSILATVKNSPLHF. DNA of the CDR3: TGTGCCAGTAGTATTCTGGCGACTGTAAAAAATTCACCCCTCCACTTT.

This clone has more than one count but fewer than ten. The V and J genes are TRBV11-2 and TRBJ1-2; tentatively, D is TRBD1 (5 bases). CDR1 and CDR2 from the germline V gene are SGHAT and FQNNGV. The CDR3 length is 13 residues. V lost 5 bases and J 3 bases, leaving 10 bases between the germline ends. The CDR3 spells CASSPQGDYGYTF. The CDR3 DNA follows: TGTGCCAGCAGCCCGCAGGGCGACTATGGCTACACCTTC.

The chain carries TRBV29-1 and TRBJ1-1, with D uncertain. This CDR3 region has 13 residues. Germline CDR1 reads SQVTM; CDR2 reads ANQGSEA. The V end was cut by 3 bases, the J end by 1 base, with 9 bases between. The CDR3 coding sequence is TGCAGCGTTGATAAGACGGGGAACACTGAAGCTTTCTTT. Translation: CSVDKTGNTEAFF.

The V and J genes are TRBV27 and TRBJ2-7, with 8 bases fitting TRBD1. This CDR3 has 14 residues. Germline V gene data show CDR1 as MNHEY and CDR2 as SMNVEV (reference sequence). After removal of 8 bases from V and 3 bases from J, the junction contained 9 bases not matched to a gene. The CDR3 DNA reads TGTGCCAGCCGCGGGACAGGAGGGTTCTACGAGCAGTACTTC. Its protein is CASRGTGGFYEQYF.

This chain uses TRBV19 with TRBJ2-1; no firm D call. The CDR3 covers 13 residues. V was trimmed by 5 bases and J by 7 bases, leaving 12 bases between them. The V gene's germline CDR1 is LNHDA and CDR2 SQIVND (reference sequence). CDR3 DNA sequence: TGTGCCAGTAGTTTTCTAGACGGGAATGAGCAGTTCTTC. This encodes CASSFLDGNEQFF.

This sequence joins TRBV7-6 and TRBJ1-3; the D gene is possibly TRBD1 (6 bases). Germline lookup yields CDR1 SGHVS and CDR2 FNYEAQ. CDR3 length: 14 amino acids. With 5 bases removed from V and 0 bases from J, the gap between germline ends came to 8 bases. CDR3 region: CASSLDSSGNTIYF. In DNA, the CDR3 is TGTGCCAGCAGCCTGGACAGCTCTGGAAACACCATATATTTT.

The rearrangement uses TRBV7-8 and TRBJ2-5, with a weak D call TRBD2 (6 bases). V lost 4 bases, J lost 5 bases, and 17 bases lay in between. CDR1 SGHVS and CDR2 FQNEAQ come from the germline V gene. The CDR3 is 15 amino acids. This CDR3 is CASSSPGLEVETQYF. The CDR3 coding sequence is TGTGCCAGCAGCTCACCGGGACTGGAGGTGGAGACCCAGTACTTC.

J is TRBJ2-7 and V is TRBV5-6, with TRBD2 matching 7 bases. V trimming: 2 bases; J trimming: 3 bases; junction bases outside the gene matches: 8. The CDR3 length is 15 residues. Germline V gene lookup returns CDR1 SGHDT and CDR2 YYEEEE. CDR3 loop: CASSLGPTGGYEQYF. CDR3 coding DNA: TGTGCCAGCAGCTTAGGTCCCACGGGGGGCTACGAGCAGTACTTC.

Only one count was recorded for this clone. The J gene is TRBJ1-1, the V gene TRBV6-1, with D tentatively TRBD1 (5 bases). The CDR3 loop spans 14 amino acids. In germline, CDR1 is MNHNS, CDR2 SASEGT. The V end was cut by 1 base, the J end by 3 bases, with 9 bases between. This chain's CDR3 is CASSEGGGHTEAFF. CDR3 DNA sequence: TGTGCCAGCAGTGAAGGGGGGGGACACACTGAAGCTTTCTTT.

This rearrangement joins TRBV6-1 to TRBJ2-1; D is uncertain. The germline V gene encodes CDR1 MNHNS and CDR2 SASEGT. Between the trimmed V and J ends, which lost 4 bases and 0 bases, there was a span of 13 bases. This CDR3 contains 16 residues. The chain's CDR3 is CASSAMNLGSYNEQFF. CDR3 sequence (DNA): TGTGCCAGCAGTGCCATGAACCTAGGCTCCTACAATGAGCAGTTCTTC.

Comment on this clone: Additional DNA sequences in this sample encode the identical CDR3. V gene TRBV2 combines with J gene TRBJ1-1; 9 bases align to TRBD1. The V gene end was trimmed by 6 bases and the J gene end by 0 bases; junction bases not matched to a gene: 2. This CDR3 is built from 14 residues. CDR1 is SNHLY and CDR2 is FYNNEI in the germline V gene. The CDR3 here is CASSGQGMNTEAFF. The CDR3 region has the DNA TGTGCCAGCAGCGGACAGGGGATGAACACTGAAGCTTTCTTT.